Listed below are T cell receptor beta chains from one sample, sequenced in a study of CD8 T cells in Susac syndrome. TCRdb reprocessed the immunoSEQ multiplex PCR reads via MiXCR and lists one record per CDR3 protein. The sample carries about 150,000 distinct CDR3 sequences, 95% to 96% recorded once. Sequencing used CD8+ T cells from PBMCs. The receptors come from a human donor with multiple sclerosis. Both conserved end residues are part of each CDR3. Each record gives: J gene, V gene, D gene, clone size, CDR3 length, CDR3 DNA, CDR3 protein. The D gene is left open where the match is weak. Clone size is given for some rows only: seen once, a few or many times, or a class if the clone is expanded.

J: TRBJ2-1
V: TRBV29-1
D: .
size: .
length: 12
DNA: TGCAGCGTTGAGCGGCAGTACAATGAGCAGTTCTTC
CDR3: CSVERQYNEQFF

J: TRBJ1-6
V: TRBV7-8
D: .
size: .
length: 15
DNA: TGTGCCAGCAGCTTATCCACAGGGCAGGGATGGCCCCTCCACTTT
CDR3: CASSLSTGQGWPLHF

J: TRBJ1-1
V: TRBV25-1
D: .
size: once
length: 13
DNA: TGTGCCAGCAGTGTCCAGGGGTTCACTGAAGCTTTCTTT
CDR3: CASSVQGFTEAFF

J: TRBJ1-4
V: TRBV20-1
D: .
size: .
length: 15
DNA: TGCAGTGCTAGAGATGTGGGGGCGTGGGATGAAAAACTGTTTTTT
CDR3: CSARDVGAWDEKLFF

J: TRBJ2-6
V: TRBV2
D: .
size: .
length: 16
DNA: TGTGCCAGCAAGTGGGCCCGTCCCTCTGGGGCCAACGTCCTGACTTTC
CDR3: CASKWARPSGANVLTF

J: TRBJ2-1
V: TRBV29-1
D: TRBD2
size: .
length: 14
DNA: TGCAGCGGTATAGCGGGGGGCCGCTACAATGAGCAGTTCTTC
CDR3: CSGIAGGRYNEQFF

J: TRBJ2-7
V: TRBV12-3/TRBV12-4
D: .
size: .
length: 13
DNA: TGTGCCAGCAGTCCCTCGGCGGGTCGCGAGCAGTACTTC
CDR3: CASSPSAGREQYF

J: TRBJ1-6
V: TRBV13
D: TRBD1
size: .
length: 15
DNA: TGTGCCAGCAGCTTTGGGACAGGGGGTAAGTCACCCCTCCACTTT
CDR3: CASSFGTGGKSPLHF

J: TRBJ1-2
V: TRBV13
D: TRBD1
size: .
length: 16
DNA: TGTGCCAGCAGCCCTCCGTTACAGGGGGCTAACTATGGCTACACCTTC
CDR3: CASSPPLQGANYGYTF

J: TRBJ1-6
V: TRBV13
D: .
size: .
length: 14
DNA: TGTGCCAGCAGCTTACAGGGACCAAATTCACCCCTCCACTTT
CDR3: CASSLQGPNSPLHF

J: TRBJ2-5
V: TRBV12-3/TRBV12-4
D: .
size: .
length: 14
DNA: TGTGCCAGCAGCCGCGCAACGGGCCAAGAGACCCAGTACTTC
CDR3: CASSRATGQETQYF

J: TRBJ2-3
V: TRBV19
D: .
size: once
length: 14
DNA: TGTGCCAGTAGTGTAACAGGGACATTTGATACGCAGTATTTT
CDR3: CASSVTGTFDTQYF

J: TRBJ2-1
V: TRBV20-1
D: .
size: .
length: 13
DNA: TGCAGTGCTATTCGCCCGTACTACAATGAGCAGTTCTTC
CDR3: CSAIRPYYNEQFF

J: TRBJ1-2
V: TRBV6-4
D: .
size: .
length: 15
DNA: TGTGCCAGCAGTGACTTACTAGGACAGCCCTATGGCTACACCTTC
CDR3: CASSDLLGQPYGYTF

J: TRBJ2-3
V: TRBV11-2
D: .
size: .
length: 19
DNA: TGTGCCAGCAGCTTAGTGTTAGGGGCCAGGGAGATAGTCACAGATACGCAGTATTTT
CDR3: CASSLVLGAREIVTDTQYF

J: TRBJ2-1
V: TRBV2
D: TRBD2
size: .
length: 14
DNA: TGTGCCAGCAAGGCTAGCGGGGGGTTCAATGAGCAGTTCTTC
CDR3: CASKASGGFNEQFF

J: TRBJ2-1
V: TRBV27
D: TRBD2
size: .
length: 15
DNA: TGTGCCAGCAGTCAGGGACTAGCGGGGTACAATGAGCAGTTCTTC
CDR3: CASSQGLAGYNEQFF

J: TRBJ1-4
V: TRBV7-9
D: TRBD1
size: .
length: 14
DNA: TGTGCCAGCAGCCATACAGGGGCCGGTGAAAAACTGTTTTTT
CDR3: CASSHTGAGEKLFF

J: TRBJ1-1
V: TRBV29-1
D: .
size: .
length: 14
DNA: TGCAGCGTTCAGGGGTTGGGGGTGAACACTGAAGCTTTCTTT
CDR3: CSVQGLGVNTEAFF

J: TRBJ2-3
V: TRBV4-1
D: TRBD1
size: once
length: 16
DNA: TGCGCCAGCAGCCAAGCCGGGACAGCGTACACAGATACGCAGTATTTT
CDR3: CASSQAGTAYTDTQYF

J: TRBJ2-1
V: TRBV7-3
D: TRBD2
size: .
length: 15
DNA: TGTGCCAGCAGCTTACTAGCGGGCCCCTACAATGAGCAGTTCTTC
CDR3: CASSLLAGPYNEQFF

J: TRBJ2-5
V: TRBV4-1
D: .
size: .
length: 13
DNA: TGCGCCAGCAGCCAGGTACAGCAAGAGACCCAGTACTTC
CDR3: CASSQVQQETQYF

J: TRBJ1-2
V: TRBV15
D: TRBD1
size: once
length: 14
DNA: TGTGCCACCAGCAGTTGGGGACAGGGAGGTGGCTACACCTTC
CDR3: CATSSWGQGGGYTF

J: TRBJ2-2
V: TRBV7-9
D: .
size: .
length: 17
DNA: TGTGCCAGCACCTCGCCGCCGGAGCCTTCGAACACCGGGGAGCTGTTTTTT
CDR3: CASTSPPEPSNTGELFF

J: TRBJ2-3
V: TRBV3-1
D: TRBD1
size: .
length: 16
DNA: TGTGCCAGCAGCCAAGTAGGGGGACAGATCACAGATACGCAGTATTTT
CDR3: CASSQVGGQITDTQYF

J: TRBJ1-1
V: TRBV29-1
D: .
size: .
length: 14
DNA: TGCAGCGTTGAAAGGGGTCAGTTGAACACTGAAGCTTTCTTT
CDR3: CSVERGQLNTEAFF

J: TRBJ2-5
V: TRBV30
D: .
size: .
length: 15
DNA: TGTGCCTGGAGTGCGGGGGTAAACCCCCAAGAGACCCAGTACTTC
CDR3: CAWSAGVNPQETQYF

J: TRBJ2-3
V: TRBV20-1
D: .
size: .
length: 15
DNA: TGCAGTGCTAGAGAGTGGCGGGCCTCCACAGATACGCAGTATTTT
CDR3: CSAREWRASTDTQYF

J: TRBJ2-3
V: TRBV7-2
D: .
size: .
length: 15
DNA: TGTGCCAGCACTCCAGGACAGTCTCGCACAGATACGCAGTATTTT
CDR3: CASTPGQSRTDTQYF

J: TRBJ2-2
V: TRBV5-1
D: .
size: .
length: 16
DNA: TGCGCCAGCAGTCCTACCAGGGACAAGGACACCGGGGAGCTGTTTTTT
CDR3: CASSPTRDKDTGELFF

J: TRBJ1-1
V: TRBV15
D: .
size: .
length: 16
DNA: TGTGCCACCAGCGGCACGTGGGCGCAGCGGAACACTGAAGCTTTCTTT
CDR3: CATSGTWAQRNTEAFF

J: TRBJ1-4
V: TRBV30
D: .
size: .
length: 13
DNA: TGTGCCTGGACCGGGACGGAGGAAGAAAAACTGTTTTTT
CDR3: CAWTGTEEEKLFF

J: TRBJ2-7
V: TRBV12-3/TRBV12-4
D: TRBD1
size: .
length: 15
DNA: TGTGCCAGCAGTGAGCCGGGACAGGGAATGGGGGAGCAGTACTTC
CDR3: CASSEPGQGMGEQYF

J: TRBJ2-3
V: TRBV3-1
D: TRBD1
size: once
length: 17
DNA: TGTGCCAGCAGCCTCGGGACAGTAAGTAGGATCACAGATACGCAGTATTTT
CDR3: CASSLGTVSRITDTQYF